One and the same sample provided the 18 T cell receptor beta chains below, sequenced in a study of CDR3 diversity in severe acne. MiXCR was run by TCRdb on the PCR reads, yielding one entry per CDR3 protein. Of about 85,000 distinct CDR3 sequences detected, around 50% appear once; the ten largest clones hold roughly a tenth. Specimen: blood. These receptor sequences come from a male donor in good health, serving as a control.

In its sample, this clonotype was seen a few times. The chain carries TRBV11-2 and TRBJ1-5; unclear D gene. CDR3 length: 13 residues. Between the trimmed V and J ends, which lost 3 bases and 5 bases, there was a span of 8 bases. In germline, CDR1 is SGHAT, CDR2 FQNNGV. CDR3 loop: CASSFSRDQPQHF. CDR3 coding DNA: TGTGCCAGCAGCTTCTCGAGGGATCAGCCCCAGCATTTT.

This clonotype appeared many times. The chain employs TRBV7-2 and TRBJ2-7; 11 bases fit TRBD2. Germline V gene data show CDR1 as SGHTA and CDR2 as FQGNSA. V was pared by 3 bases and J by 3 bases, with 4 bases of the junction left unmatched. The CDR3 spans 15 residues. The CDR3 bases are TGTGCCAGCAGCTTCGTGACTAGCGGGAACTACGAGCAGTACTTC. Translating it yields CASSFVTSGNYEQYF.

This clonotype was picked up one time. The CDR3 spells CASSLEKYSYNEQFF. CDR3 in DNA: TGCGCCAGCAGCTTGGAAAAGTACTCCTACAATGAGCAGTTCTTC. This sequence joins TRBV5-1 and TRBJ2-7; D remains unclear. Near its end, the DNA agrees better with TRBJ2-1, so the J call may be wrong. Germline V gene data show CDR1 as SGHRS and CDR2 as YFSETQ. This CDR3 has 15 residues.

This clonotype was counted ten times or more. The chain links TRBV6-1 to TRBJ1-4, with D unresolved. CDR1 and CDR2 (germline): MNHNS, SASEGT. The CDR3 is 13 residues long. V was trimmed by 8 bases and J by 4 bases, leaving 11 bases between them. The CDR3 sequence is CASVRAVNEKLFF. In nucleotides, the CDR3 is TGTGCCAGCGTAAGGGCCGTTAATGAAAAACTGTTTTTT.

CDR3 DNA: TGTGCCAGTGGCCCCAGGGGCGACGACACCATATATTTT. Translated: CASGPRGDDTIYF. The chain links TRBV19 to TRBJ1-3; weak D call: TRBD1 (6 bases). V lost 8 bases, J lost 8 bases, and 16 bases lay in between. In germline, CDR1 is LNHDA, CDR2 SQIVND (reference sequence). This CDR3 contains 13 residues. The variable domain in full, with the rest retrieved from reference TRBV19 and TRBJ1-3, is DGGITQSPKYLFRKEGQNVTLSCEQNLNHDAMYWYRQDPGQGLRLIYYSQIVNDFQKGDIAEGYSVSREKKESFPLTVTSAQKNPTAFYLCASGPRGDDTIYFGEGSWLTVV.

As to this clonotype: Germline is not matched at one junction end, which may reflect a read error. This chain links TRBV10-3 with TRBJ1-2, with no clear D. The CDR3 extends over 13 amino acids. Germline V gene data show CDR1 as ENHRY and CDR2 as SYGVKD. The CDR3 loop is CAIRESGSRGYTF. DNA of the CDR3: TGTGCCATCCGTGAGAGTGGTAGTAGGGGCTACACCTTC.

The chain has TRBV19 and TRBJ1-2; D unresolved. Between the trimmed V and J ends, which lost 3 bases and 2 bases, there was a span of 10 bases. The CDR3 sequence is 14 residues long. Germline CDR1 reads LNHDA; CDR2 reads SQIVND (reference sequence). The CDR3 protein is CASSMGNINYGYTF. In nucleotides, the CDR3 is TGTGCCAGTAGTATGGGGAACATAAACTATGGCTACACCTTC.

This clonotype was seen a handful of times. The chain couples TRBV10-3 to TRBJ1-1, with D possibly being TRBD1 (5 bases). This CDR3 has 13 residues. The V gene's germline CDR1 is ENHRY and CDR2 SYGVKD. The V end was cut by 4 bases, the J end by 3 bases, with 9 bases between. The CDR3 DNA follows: TGTGCCATCAGTGTACTAGGGGACACTGAAGCTTTCTTT. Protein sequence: CAISVLGDTEAFF.

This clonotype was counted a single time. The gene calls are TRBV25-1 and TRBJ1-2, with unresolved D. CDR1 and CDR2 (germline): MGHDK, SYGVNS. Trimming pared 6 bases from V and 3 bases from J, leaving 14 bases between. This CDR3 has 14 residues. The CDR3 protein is CASSLTLGDYGYTF. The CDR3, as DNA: TGTGCCAGCAGCTTAACCCTCGGGGACTATGGCTACACCTTC.

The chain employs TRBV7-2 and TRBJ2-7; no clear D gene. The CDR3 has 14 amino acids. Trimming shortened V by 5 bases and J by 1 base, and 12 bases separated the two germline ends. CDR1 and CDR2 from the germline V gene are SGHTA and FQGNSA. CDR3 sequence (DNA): TGTGCCAGCAGCAAAATGGTTGAGTCCTACGAGCAGTACTTC. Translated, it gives CASSKMVESYEQYF.

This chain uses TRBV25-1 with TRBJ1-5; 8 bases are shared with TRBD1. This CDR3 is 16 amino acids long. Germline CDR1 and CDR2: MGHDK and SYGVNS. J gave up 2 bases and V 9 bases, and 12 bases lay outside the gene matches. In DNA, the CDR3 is TGTGCCAGTAACCCCTTCAGGGGGCAGGGCAATCAGCCCCAGCATTTT. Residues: CASNPFRGQGNQPQHF. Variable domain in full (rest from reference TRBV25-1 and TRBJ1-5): EADIYQTPRYLVIGTGKKITLECSQTMGHDKMYWYQQDPGMELHLIHYSYGVNSTEKGDLSSESTVSRIRTEHFPLTLESARPSHTSQYLCASNPFRGQGNQPQHFGDGTRLSIL.

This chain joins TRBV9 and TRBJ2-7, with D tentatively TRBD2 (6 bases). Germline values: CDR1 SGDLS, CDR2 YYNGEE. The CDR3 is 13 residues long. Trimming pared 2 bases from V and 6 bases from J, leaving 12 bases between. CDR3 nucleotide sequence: TGTGCCAGCAGCGTCGGGGACTCCCTCGAGCAGTACTTC. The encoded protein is CASSVGDSLEQYF. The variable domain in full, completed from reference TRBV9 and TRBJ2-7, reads DSGVTQTPKHLITATGQRVTLRCSPRSGDLSVYWYQQSLDQGLQFLIQYYNGEERAKGNILERFSAQQFPDLHSELNLSSLELGDSALYFCASSVGDSLEQYFGPGTRLTVT.

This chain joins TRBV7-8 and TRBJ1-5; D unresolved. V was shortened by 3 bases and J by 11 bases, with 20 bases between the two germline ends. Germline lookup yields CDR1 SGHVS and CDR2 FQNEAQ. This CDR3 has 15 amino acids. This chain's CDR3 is CASSLAYALRETQHF. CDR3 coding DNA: TGTGCCAGCAGCTTGGCCTACGCTCTAAGGGAGACCCAGCATTTT.

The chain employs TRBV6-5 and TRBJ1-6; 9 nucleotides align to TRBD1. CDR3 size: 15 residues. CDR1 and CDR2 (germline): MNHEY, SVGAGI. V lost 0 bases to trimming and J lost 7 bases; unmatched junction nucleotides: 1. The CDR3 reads CASSYSGTGNSPLHF. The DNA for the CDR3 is TGTGCCAGCAGTTACTCCGGGACAGGGAATTCACCCCTCCACTTT.

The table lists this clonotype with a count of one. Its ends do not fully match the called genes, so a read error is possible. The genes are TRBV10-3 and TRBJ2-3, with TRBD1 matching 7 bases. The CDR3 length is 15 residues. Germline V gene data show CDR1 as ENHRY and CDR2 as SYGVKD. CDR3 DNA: TGTGCCAGCAGTTACTCGGGGACAGCCACAGATACGCAGTATTTT. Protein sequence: CASSYSGTATDTQYF.

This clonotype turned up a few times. In nucleotides, the CDR3 is TGTGCCATCAGGCAGGGTTCTGGACAAGAGGGAGAGCAGTACTTC. This translates into CAIRQGSGQEGEQYF. This chain links TRBV10-3 with TRBJ2-7; D might be TRBD1 or TRBD2, each matching 5 bases. CDR1 and CDR2 (germline): ENHRY, SYGVKD. The CDR3 has 15 residues. The germline V and J ends were trimmed by 6 bases and 7 bases, with 22 bases remaining between them.

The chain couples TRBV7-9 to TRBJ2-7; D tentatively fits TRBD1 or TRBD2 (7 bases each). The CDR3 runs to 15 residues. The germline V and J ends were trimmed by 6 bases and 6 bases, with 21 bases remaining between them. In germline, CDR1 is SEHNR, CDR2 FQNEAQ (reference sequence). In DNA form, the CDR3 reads TGTGCCAGCAGTCCAGGGGGGGCCGAAGGGGGCGAGCAGTACTTC. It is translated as CASSPGGAEGGEQYF.

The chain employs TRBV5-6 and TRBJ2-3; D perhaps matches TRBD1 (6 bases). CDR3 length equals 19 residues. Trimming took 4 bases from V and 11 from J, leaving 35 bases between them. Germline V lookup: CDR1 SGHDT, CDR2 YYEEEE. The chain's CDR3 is CASSPLGIQGEGARNEQYF. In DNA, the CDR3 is TGTGCCAGCAGCCCCTTGGGGATACAGGGAGAAGGGGCTCGCAATGAGCAGTATTTT.